One sample yielded the 13 T cell receptor beta chains listed below, sequenced in a study of CD8 T cells in cerebrospinal fluid in Alzheimer's disease. TCRdb reanalyzed the 10x single-cell sequencing reads and collapses them to one entry per CDR3 protein, without DNA. Listed are about 480 distinct CDR3 sequences; roughly 43% falls within the top ten. Sequenced: cerebrospinal fluid. The receptors were sampled from a human donor with Parkinson's disease.

This clonotype shows up as medium-sized (0.01 to 0.1%) by frequency. The V gene is TRBV10-2, the J gene TRBJ2-5; TCRdb's D gene call, TRBD2, goes unchecked for lack of DNA. CDR3 size: 16 residues. Per germline, CDR1 WSHSY and CDR2 SAAADI. This CDR3 reads CASSESPTSVQETQYF.

By frequency, this clonotype registers large (0.1 to 1%). This chain uses TRBV7-9 with TRBJ2-1; the TCRdb D gene call, TRBD2, has no DNA to confirm it. CDR1 and CDR2 from the germline V gene are SEHNR and FQNEAQ (reference sequence). The length of the CDR3 is 15 residues. CDR3 sequence reads: CASSSLDGLGNEQFF.

This clonotype registers medium-sized by frequency. V gene TRBV30 combines with J gene TRBJ1-6; TCRdb's assignment of TRBD1 cannot be checked, as there is no DNA. Germline assignment: CDR1 GTSNPN and CDR2 SVGIG (reference sequence). The CDR3 extends over 13 amino acids. The CDR3 here is CAWNPTGDSPLHF.

This clonotype registers medium-sized by frequency. The chain links TRBV6-1 to TRBJ1-6; the D call of TRBD1 rests on TCRdb alone, since no DNA is present to check it. CDR3 length: 14 residues. In germline, CDR1 is MNHNS, CDR2 SASEGT. This CDR3 is CAVLPGTGGLPLHF.

This clonotype is identified as medium-sized from frequency. This sequence joins TRBV12-3 or TRBV12-4 and TRBJ2-7; the D call from TCRdb, TRBD1, cannot be confirmed without DNA. The CDR3 extends over 15 amino acids. This CDR3 reads CASTPPGQGRNEQYF.

This clonotype is medium-sized by frequency. This chain uses TRBV6-5 with TRBJ2-5; TCRdb returns TRBD1, unconfirmable since there is no DNA. Germline loops: CDR1 MNHEY, CDR2 SVGAGI. The CDR3 totals 15 residues. CDR3 loop: CASSYGTGLQETQYF.

Measured by frequency, this clonotype is medium-sized. The CDR3 region is CASRRGSSGNTIYF. The V call is TRBV12-3 or TRBV12-4, the J call TRBJ1-3; as DNA is missing, the TRBD1 call by TCRdb cannot be tested. This CDR3 has 14 amino acids.

Frequency places this clonotype as large. The J gene is TRBJ1-4, the V gene TRBV6-5; without DNA, the TCRdb call of TRBD1 cannot be checked. Germline V CDR1 and CDR2: MNHEY, SVGAGI. The CDR3 totals 16 residues. The CDR3 loop reads CASSYDGDRGSGKLFF.

Considering frequency, this clonotype is large (0.1 to 1%). The chain joins TRBV18 to TRBJ1-3; TCRdb outputs TRBD1, but without DNA this stays unchecked. Germline V gene lookup returns CDR1 KGHSH and CDR2 LQKENI. The CDR3 runs to 16 residues. CDR3: CASSPVDSASGNTIYF.

Its frequency marks this clonotype as medium-sized. J is TRBJ1-6 and V is TRBV12-2. TRBV12-2 is classified as a pseudogene. The CDR3 consists of 13 residues. The CDR3 here is CASRLAGVWPLHF.

Judged by frequency, this clonotype is large. The rearrangement uses TRBV20-1 and TRBJ1-5. This CDR3 contains 12 residues. Germline CDR1 reads DFQATT; CDR2 reads SNEGSKA (reference sequence). The CDR3 loop reads CSASYRGQPQHF.

The chain's CDR3 is CASSPRTGVSQPQHF. The chain uses TRBV12-3 or TRBV12-4 and TRBJ1-5; the TCRdb D gene call, TRBD1, has no DNA to confirm it. CDR3 length: 15 residues.

This clonotype is medium-sized by frequency. The chain joins TRBV6-5 to TRBJ1-3; TCRdb selects TRBD1, and the lack of DNA leaves this call unchecked. The germline V gene encodes CDR1 MNHEY and CDR2 SVGAGI. CDR3 length: 15 residues. The CDR3 loop is CASSYGTGVGNTIYF.